The T cell receptor beta chain under discussion was sequenced for a study of T cell responses to AZD1222 COVID-19 vaccine (TCRdb year 2021). About the full investigation: AZD1222 recipients with second doses at about 4 weeks or about 12 weeks were pooled, because spike-specific TCR depth and breadth did not differ between schedules. Trial participants were enrolled by age into subgroups of 18-55, 56-69 and 70-plus years, and about 150, 27 and 61 TCR-sequenced participants, respectively, were included in these subgroups. A total of 233 trial participants underwent TCR sequencing, of whom about 210 had received two doses of AZD1222 and roughly 26 had received two doses of the MenACWY control vaccine. Results the study describes overall, beyond this receptor: Epitopes outside the regions mutated in the B.1.351 and B.1.1.7 variants were reportedly recognized by nearly half of the unique spike-specific TCRs. The 56-69-year group was small, and its depth increase did not reach significance, likely because of low power. Most participants were white British and females outnumbered males, and the authors suggested that clonal diversity may have been underestimated. No day 14 peak-response samples were available, so repertoires were characterized only after the peak T cell response. After two AZD1222 doses, both the breadth and the depth of spike-specific TCRs were significantly higher than at day 0 and than in MenACWY recipients. Only five to seven AZD1222 recipients were SARS-CoV-2 seropositive at baseline, limiting conclusions about previously exposed vaccinees. Vaccine-associated CD4 TCRs spanned the whole spike protein, with dominant responses in regions 160-218 and 743-854.

In the case of this clone: What this receptor recognizes is not known. No much larger clone is present one base from it, and per-base qualities are unavailable.

In light of the paper, this sample's time point label describes: baseline before first vaccination. The vaccinee samples were drawn from two UK trials, COV001 and COV002, one of which was a single-blind randomized controlled phase 2/3 trial testing AZD1222 (ChAdOx1 nCoV-19) in healthy adults. Trial participant PBMC samples were collected at day 0 and day 28 after the second dose for TCRbeta chain sequencing. The CDR3 regions of human TCRbeta chains were analyzed by immunosequencing. Regarding the original processing steps: Repertoire TCRs were checked for matches against a reference library of SARS-CoV-2-specific TCRs that had been generated using the MIRA antigen-specificity platform. Breadth meant the fraction of unique TCRs that were SARS-CoV-2-associated, whereas depth meant the fraction of total T cells that were SARS-CoV-2-associated. Using the MIRA data, each spike-specific TCR was mapped to the spike region that the TCR reacts to and placed in a CD4 or CD8 class. Log10-transformed breadth and depth values were compared by one-way ANOVA with Sidak's multiple comparisons tests. Entries here come from immuneACCESS through TCRdb and include only in-frame sequences with V and J called. Some clones fail to appear in such tables; in the studies checked, an unresolved V gene covers under half of the shortfall, and the cause of the remainder is unknown. The D gene and trimming were derived from the DNA, and the V and J assignments and clone size from that table. The sample includes 140,000 to 150,000 clones, with roughly 92% observed a single time. The ten biggest clones cover approximately 1.5% of the sample.

The trim is 3 bases for V and 4 bases for J, with a gap of 15 bases between the germline ends. The germline V gene (reference sequence) specifies MNHEY as CDR1 and SMNVEV as CDR2. The CDR3 holds 15 amino acids from the cysteine to the phenylalanine. The only DNA kept is the CDR3, 45 bases in frame from the first base. The TCR originated in an adult in good health. The sequencing here drew on peripheral blood, taken on day 0 of AZD1222 vaccination. The sequence is built from TRBV27 and TRBJ2-5; the D gene is possibly TRBD1, with 6 bases matching. The bases are TGTGCCAGCAGTTTCTGGGGGCGCAGTAGAGAGACCCAGTACTTC. Its protein reads: CASSFWGRSRETQYF.